The clone carrying this T cell receptor beta chain turned up a few times. Its specificity is unknown. The data stem from a study of vaccination effects on CD4 cells after COVID-19. The assay was immunoSEQ multiplex PCR, and TCRdb's table has in-frame clones only and misses some. The sample has tens of thousands of clones; around 70% are singletons. Subsequent to roughly 9 days of culture, CD4+ T cells were isolated. BNT162b2 vaccine or mRNA-1273 vaccine was given to participants in two doses. The sample in question was CD4+ T cells from PBMCs cultured without peptide, obtained after COVID-19 vaccination. The origin of this receptor is a human donor who received a COVID-19 vaccine.

The CDR3 DNA reads as TGCGCCAGCAGCTTGGCGGGCAGTTTGAACACTGAAGCTTTCTTT. Its protein is CASSLAGSLNTEAFF. V usage is TRBV5-1 and J usage is TRBJ1-1, with unresolved D. V lost 0 bases and J 0 bases, leaving 9 bases between the germline ends. The CDR3 extends over 15 amino acids. CDR1 SGHRS and CDR2 YFSETQ come from the germline V gene. Together with reference TRBV5-1 and TRBJ1-1, the CDR3 gives the full variable domain: KAGVTQTPRYLIKTRGQQVTLSCSPISGHRSVSWYQQTPGQGLQFLFEYFSETQRNKGNFPGRFSGRQFSNSRSEMNVSTLELGDSALYLCASSLAGSLNTEAFFGQGTRLTVV.